A selection of T cell receptor beta chains follows, all from one sample in a study of long-term antiretroviral therapy in people with HIV. The table came from immunoSEQ multiplex PCR; TCRdb's copy has only in-frame clones and leaves some out. In the table there are about 25,000 clones, over 85% of which are singletons. The sample consisted of unsorted PBMCs, taken 7.6 years after starting antiretroviral therapy. The receptors originated from a woman aged 40 to 50 with HIV. Both conserved end residues are part of each CDR3. A D gene is named only where the DNA matches it firmly. For some rows the clone size is stated as once, few or many, or as a class when expanded; others skip it.

NA 13 TRBJ2-1 NA TRBV19 TGTGCCAGTAGCAAGGGTCAATGGAATGAGCAGTTCTTC CASSKGQWNEQFF
NA 14 TRBJ2-7 TRBD1 TRBV7-2 TGTGCCAGCAGCCCCGGACAGGGGATCGACGAGCAGTACTTC CASSPGQGIDEQYF
NA 16 TRBJ1-3 NA TRBV2 TGTGCCAGCAGTGAACGCGACAGGACCTCTGGAAACACCATATATTTT CASSERDRTSGNTIYF
NA 15 TRBJ1-1 NA TRBV19 TGTGCCAGTAGTATATTCGGCCTTGTGAACACTGAAGCTTTCTTT CASSIFGLVNTEAFF
NA 15 TRBJ2-2 TRBD2 TRBV9 TGTGCCAGCAGCCGAGGGGAAGCGGGGCTTGTGGAGCTGTTTTTT CASSRGEAGLVELFF
NA 14 TRBJ1-2 NA TRBV5-8 TGTGCCAGCAGCTATAACGGGGGGTCGGGCGGCTACACCTTC CASSYNGGSGGYTF
few 15 TRBJ1-5 NA TRBV11-3 TGTGCCAGCAGCGCAACAGGGAATAGCAATCAGCCCCAGCATTTT CASSATGNSNQPQHF
NA 13 TRBJ1-2 NA TRBV23-1 TGCGCCAGCAGCAAGAGAGGGGGGCTTGGCTACACCTTC CASSKRGGLGYTF
NA 15 TRBJ1-2 TRBD1 TRBV7-2 TGTGCCAGCAGCCCCGTACGGACAGGGAACTATGGCTACACCTTC CASSPVRTGNYGYTF
NA 11 TRBJ1-1 TRBD1 TRBV19 TGTGCCAGCAGGACAGGGGTTAAAGCTTTCTTT CASRTGVKAFF
NA 15 TRBJ1-5 NA TRBV5-6 TGTGCCAGCAGCTTCGGCGGTCACCATAATCAGCCCCAGCATTTT CASSFGGHHNQPQHF
NA 14 TRBJ1-1 NA TRBV7-8 TGTGCCAGCAGCCCCCGAGTGTCGGGCACTGAAGCTTTCTTT CASSPRVSGTEAFF
NA 17 TRBJ2-1 NA TRBV7-9 TGTGCCAGCAGCTTAGAGGGAGGCTGGAGCTCCTACAATGAGCAGTTCTTC CASSLEGGWSSYNEQFF
NA 12 TRBJ1-1 NA TRBV6-5 TGTGCCAGCAGTTCTCCATACACTGAAGCTTTCTTT CASSSPYTEAFF
NA 14 TRBJ1-1 NA TRBV27 TGTGCCAGCAGATCGGGGGGACTGAAAACTGAAGCTTTCTTT CASRSGGLKTEAFF
NA 15 TRBJ1-3 NA TRBV30 TGTGCCTGGAGTCCCCGTGGGAGAGCTGGAAACACCATATATTTT CAWSPRGRAGNTIYF
NA 16 TRBJ1-5 NA TRBV21-1 TGTGCCAGCAGGAAACTCGTACATTGGCATCATCAGCCCCAGCATTTT CASRKLVHWHHQPQHF
NA 14 TRBJ1-5 NA TRBV7-2 TGTGCCAGCAGCCAAGGGTCCGCGGGACAGCCCCAGCATTTT CASSQGSAGQPQHF
NA 13 TRBJ1-4 NA TRBV19 TGTGCCAGTAGTAGAAAGACAGGTGAAAAACTGTTTTTT CASSRKTGEKLFF
NA 12 TRBJ1-4 NA TRBV5-1 TGCGCCAGCAGCTTGGAAGGCAGTAGCCTGTTTTTT CASSLEGSSLFF
NA 15 TRBJ1-6 TRBD1 TRBV5-4 TGTGCCAGCAGCTTGGACGGGACAGTTGGTTCACCCCTCCACTTT CASSLDGTVGSPLHF
NA 18 TRBJ2-3 TRBD2 TRBV5-1 TGCGCCAGCAGCCAATTTGGGACTAGCGGGGGTGGTACAGATACGCAGTATTTT CASSQFGTSGGGTDTQYF
NA 16 TRBJ1-6 TRBD1 TRBV6-1 TGTGCCAGCAGTGAAAGACAGGGACCCTATAATTCACCCCTCCACTTT CASSERQGPYNSPLHF
NA 15 TRBJ1-1 NA TRBV7-2 TGTGCCAGCAGACGGGACATCCAGGACGGCACTGAAGCTTTCTTT CASRRDIQDGTEAFF
NA 15 TRBJ1-2 TRBD1 TRBV27 TGTGCCAGCAGTTCCGGGACAGTACCTAACTATGGCTACACCTTC CASSSGTVPNYGYTF
NA 11 TRBJ2-3 NA TRBV30 TGTGCCTGGAGTCACCGGGGTCTCACGCATTTT CAWSHRGLTHF
NA 11 TRBJ2-7 NA TRBV29-1 TGCAGCGTCGCTAACACCTACGAGCAGTACTTC CSVANTYEQYF
few 14 TRBJ1-2 NA TRBV2 TGTGCCACCTCTAAGGTCGACGCCTTCTATGGCTACACCTTC CATSKVDAFYGYTF
once 15 TRBJ2-7 NA TRBV19 TGTGCCAGTAGTATAGACGACAGGTCCAACTACGAGCAGTACTTC CASSIDDRSNYEQYF
NA 14 TRBJ2-5 NA TRBV5-1 TGCGCCAGCAGGAACAGGGTCGACCAAGAGACCCAGTACTTC CASRNRVDQETQYF
NA 15 TRBJ1-5 NA TRBV7-2 TGTGCCAGCAGCTTAGGGACCTGGGAAAATCAGCCCCAGCATTTT CASSLGTWENQPQHF
NA 15 TRBJ1-1 TRBD1 TRBV18 TGTGCCAGCTCACAAGGCGGGACAGCGGGTCCTGAAGCTTTCTTT CASSQGGTAGPEAFF
NA 17 TRBJ1-5 TRBD1 TRBV19 TGTGCCAGTAGCCCCTCAGGGGGCGGTGGTAGCAATCAGCCCCAGCATTTT CASSPSGGGGSNQPQHF
NA 17 TRBJ1-4 TRBD1 TRBV5-5 TGTGCCAGCAGCTTTAAAGTCGGGGACAGGGATAATGAAAAACTGTTTTTT CASSFKVGDRDNEKLFF
NA 18 TRBJ2-1 NA TRBV19 TGTGCCAGTAGTATAAAGCTGGGGACCTTAAGCTCCTACAATGAGCAGTTCTTC CASSIKLGTLSSYNEQFF
NA 17 TRBJ2-4 TRBD1 TRBV5-5 TGTGCCAGCAGCCTAGGACAGGGGGCTCTAGCCAAAAACATTCAGTACTTC CASSLGQGALAKNIQYF
NA 16 TRBJ2-5 NA TRBV5-4 TGTGCCAGCAGCTTATACGGCGGGGAGCACCAAGAGACCCAGTACTTC CASSLYGGEHQETQYF
NA 14 TRBJ1-3 NA TRBV10-3 TGTGCCATCAGTGAACAGGGATCTGGAAACACCATATATTTT CAISEQGSGNTIYF
few 13 TRBJ2-7 TRBD2 TRBV19 TGTGCCAGTAGTCTCGGGACTATAGGTGAGCAGTACTTC CASSLGTIGEQYF
NA 15 TRBJ1-3 NA TRBV9 TGTGCCAGCAGCCCCCTACAAGCCGCTGGAAACACCATATATTTT CASSPLQAAGNTIYF
NA 15 TRBJ1-6 TRBD1 TRBV9 TGTGCCAGCAGCGTAACGGGACAGCTTAGCTCACCCCTCCACTTT CASSVTGQLSSPLHF
NA 14 TRBJ1-1 NA TRBV9 TGTGCCAGCAGCGTAGCGGCGGAGCGGTCTCCAGCTTTCTTT CASSVAAERSPAFF
NA 14 TRBJ2-5 NA TRBV7-2 TGTGCCAGCAGCTTAACTCGGGGCGTAGAGACCCAGTACTTC CASSLTRGVETQYF